The 26 T cell receptor beta chains reported below all come from one sample, sequenced in a study of neurological immune-mediated disorders. MiXCR, applied by TCRdb to the 5' RACE reads, yields one record per CDR3 protein. The table includes 80,000 to 85,000 distinct CDR3 sequences, roughly 2.6% detected once. The source material was PBMCs. Receptor source: a woman younger than 45 with multiple sclerosis.

This clonotype has ten or more counts. The chain uses TRBV12-3 or TRBV12-4 and TRBJ2-5; a weak D match, TRBD2 (6 bases). The CDR3 length is 13 residues. The V end was cut by 6 bases, the J end by 9 bases, with 17 bases between. CDR3 region: CASRAVEGSSQYF. In nucleotides, the CDR3 is TGTGCCAGCAGGGCAGTGGAGGGGAGTTCCCAGTACTTC.

This clonotype was counted at least ten times. The rearrangement links TRBV9 to TRBJ2-3; 7 bases agree with TRBD2. Trimming removed 0 bases from V and 4 bases from J; junction bases left unmatched: 2. The length of the CDR3 is 14 residues. Germline CDR1 is SGDLS and CDR2 is YYNGEE. This chain's CDR3 is CASSVGGGPDTQYF. The CDR3 DNA follows: TGTGCCAGCAGCGTAGGGGGAGGGCCAGATACGCAGTATTTT.

This clonotype occurred many times. CDR3 in amino acids: CAISVVGQGAEAFF. Here the CDR3 DNA reads TGTGCCATCAGCGTCGTAGGACAGGGGGCTGAAGCTTTCTTT. The gene calls are TRBV10-3 and TRBJ1-1; TRBD1 matches at 10 bases. Losses at the gene ends were 6 bases for V and 6 bases for J; bases not matched to a gene: 7. The germline gives CDR1 ENHRY, CDR2 SYGVKD. The CDR3 covers 14 residues.

The chain carries TRBV4-3 and TRBJ1-4, with 9 nucleotides matching TRBD1. This CDR3 comprises 15 residues. Germline CDR1 LGHNA, CDR2 YSLEER. The V segment lost 3 bases and the J segment 7 bases; nucleotides outside the gene matches: 6. The CDR3 nucleotides are TGCGCCAGCAGCCAGGGACAGGGAGGGAGTGAAAAACTGTTTTTT. Translation gives CASSQGQGGSEKLFF.

There are many counts of this clonotype. The chain employs TRBV20-1 and TRBJ1-2; 7 bases align to TRBD1. The ends lost 6 bases at V and 8 bases at J; junction bases unmatched: 12. Per germline, CDR1 DFQATT and CDR2 SNEGSKA (reference sequence). The CDR3 has 13 amino acids. CDR3 loop: CSAEHRGRKGYTF. As DNA, the CDR3 is TGCAGTGCGGAACACAGGGGTAGAAAGGGCTACACCTTC.

This clonotype was recorded many times. This chain links TRBV12-3 or TRBV12-4 with TRBJ2-2, with D unresolved. CDR3 length: 12 amino acids. With 8 bases removed from V and 2 bases from J, the gap between germline ends came to 6 bases. CDR3 sequence (DNA): TGTGCCAGCGAGCCCAACACCGGGGAGCTGTTTTTT. As protein: CASEPNTGELFF.

This clonotype has ten or more counts. The gene calls are TRBV5-1 and TRBJ1-1; tentatively, D is TRBD1 (5 bases). The CDR3 covers 15 residues. Germline V gene data show CDR1 as SGHRS and CDR2 as YFSETQ. V was shortened by 2 bases and J by 3 bases, with 14 bases between the two germline ends. This CDR3 is CASSFGALGDTEAFF. CDR3 bases: TGCGCCAGCAGCTTTGGGGCCCTGGGGGACACTGAAGCTTTCTTT.

This clonotype occurred many times. This rearrangement joins TRBV6-5 to TRBJ1-2, with D tentatively TRBD1 (5 bases). CDR3 length: 12 amino acids. The ends were cut back, 6 bases at V and 9 bases at J, with 14 bases in the middle. From germline, CDR1 is MNHEY and CDR2 SVGAGI. The CDR3 DNA sequence: TGTGCCAGCAGGGAGGGCGGGGACCGCTACACCTTC. The encoded protein is CASREGGDRYTF.

J is TRBJ2-7 and V is TRBV7-9; D is uncertain. This CDR3 comprises 14 residues. Germline CDR1 SEHNR, CDR2 FQNEAQ (reference sequence). The V gene lost 1 base and the J gene lost 3 bases, with 10 bases spanning the gap. In nucleotides, the CDR3 is TGTGCCAGCAGCTTAGTGTCCGCACTCTACGAGCAGTACTTC. Amino acids: CASSLVSALYEQYF.

This clonotype was recorded at least ten times. J is TRBJ2-1 and V is TRBV7-2, with unresolved D. V shed 1 base and J shed 8 bases, with 15 bases lying between them. The CDR3 covers 15 residues. The germline CDR1 and CDR2 sequences are SGHTA and FQGNSA. CDR3 nucleotides: TGTGCCAGCAGCTTAGTGGCCCTAAAGCCGGATGAGCAGTTCTTC. This translates into CASSLVALKPDEQFF.

A word on this clonotype: The CDR3 does not end in the conserved phenylalanine or tryptophan, so this is likely a read error. The rearrangement links TRBV20-1 to TRBJ2-3; TRBD2 agrees at 8 bases. V was clipped by 6 bases and J by 0 bases; unmatched bases: 5. Germline V gene sequence: CDR1 DFQATT, CDR2 SNEGSKA (reference sequence). This CDR3 has 14 residues. Here the CDR3 reads CSAPPSGSTDTQYN. The CDR3 nucleotides read TGCAGTGCACCTCCTAGCGGGAGCACAGATACGCAGTATAAT.

Notes on this clonotype: Since a much larger clone is just one base distant, this may be a read error. The rearrangement joins TRBV20-1 to TRBJ2-1, with TRBD2 identical over 9 bases. Germline V lookup: CDR1 DFQATT, CDR2 SNEGSKA (reference sequence). The CDR3 covers 17 residues. The V and J ends lost 5 bases and 9 bases, in that order; junction bases with no gene match: 20. The CDR3 coding sequence is TGCAGTGCTTATGGGACATCGAATAGCGGGAGTCAAGTTGAGCAGTTCTTC. It codes for CSAYGTSNSGSQVEQFF.

This clonotype was counted many times. The J gene is TRBJ1-1, the V gene TRBV7-2, with D possibly TRBD1 on 6 matching bases. Per germline, CDR1 SGHTA and CDR2 FQGNSA. Trimming left V 6 bases short and J 6 bases short, with 20 bases between. There are 15 residues in the CDR3. CDR3 loop: CASSPRGGRYAEAFF. The CDR3 region has the DNA TGTGCCAGCAGTCCTAGGGGGGGGCGATATGCTGAAGCTTTCTTT.

This clonotype showed up many times. The J gene is TRBJ2-1, the V gene TRBV20-1; TRBD2 matches at 7 bases. Germline V lookup: CDR1 DFQATT, CDR2 SNEGSKA (reference sequence). V gave up 1 base and J gave up 5 bases; unmatched junction bases: 11. This CDR3 is 16 amino acids long. The CDR3 loop reads CSARALGAGSHNEQFF. The CDR3 DNA is TGCAGTGCTAGAGCACTGGGAGCGGGATCCCACAATGAGCAGTTCTTC.

This clonotype has ten or more counts. The V gene is TRBV20-1, the J gene TRBJ2-3; TRBD2 matches 8 bases. This CDR3 has 14 amino acids. The V and J ends lost 3 bases and 5 bases, in that order; junction bases with no gene match: 7. The germline CDR1 and CDR2 sequences are DFQATT and SNEGSKA (reference sequence). For the CDR3, the DNA is TGCAGTGCTAGGAAAGGACTAGCAGGAGATACGCAGTATTTT. This gives the protein CSARKGLAGDTQYF.

This clonotype was observed at least ten times. V is TRBV4-1 and J is TRBJ2-1, with D perhaps matching TRBD1 (5 bases). Looked up from germline, CDR1 is MGHRA and CDR2 is YSYEKL. V lost 3 bases to trimming and J lost 8 bases, with 14 bases between them. The length of the CDR3 is 14 residues. The CDR3 region has the DNA TGCGCCAGCAGCCAGTTCCAGGGTGGGGATGAGCAGTTCTTC. Translating gives CASSQFQGGDEQFF.

This clonotype was seen repeatedly, ten times or more. This chain connects TRBV7-2 to TRBJ2-7, with a possible D match to TRBD1 (6 bases). CDR3 length: 14 amino acids. Germline V lookup: CDR1 SGHTA, CDR2 FQGNSA. The V and J ends lost 5 bases and 3 bases respectively, with 14 bases between them. The CDR3 spells CASSTRETGYEQYF. Written as DNA, the CDR3 is TGTGCCAGCAGCACCCGAGAGACAGGCTACGAGCAGTACTTC.

This clonotype was seen repeatedly, ten times or more. V gene TRBV7-2 combines with J gene TRBJ2-1; maybe TRBD1 (6 bases). This CDR3 is built from 13 residues. CDR1 is SGHTA, CDR2 FQGNSA, per germline. V dropped 2 bases and J dropped 7 bases, with 9 bases sitting between them. The CDR3 reads CASSLLQGNEQFF. CDR3 DNA: TGTGCCAGCAGCTTACTACAGGGAAATGAGCAGTTCTTC.

The chain has TRBV2 and TRBJ2-5; 7 positions match TRBD1. The CDR3 contains 14 residues. V lost 6 bases and J lost 1; bases outside the gene matches: 5. Looked up from germline, CDR1 is SNHLY and CDR2 is FYNNEI. CDR3 loop: CASRYGTAQETQYF. CDR3 DNA sequence: TGTGCCAGCAGGTACGGGACAGCCCAAGAGACCCAGTACTTC.

This clonotype was seen repeatedly, ten times or more. This chain uses TRBV5-5 with TRBJ2-3; D gene unclear. Trimming removed 1 base at V and 4 bases at J, with 7 bases between. CDR3 size: 13 residues. Germline values: CDR1 SGHKS, CDR2 YYEKEE (reference sequence). The CDR3 DNA reads TGTGCCAGCAGCTTGTCGCCCGCAGATACGCAGTATTTT. Amino acid sequence: CASSLSPADTQYF.

This CDR3 reads CASSRDSPIGGYTF. The CDR3 DNA reads TGTGCCAGCAGTCGGGACAGCCCAATTGGTGGCTACACCTTC. The chain carries TRBV25-1 and TRBJ1-2; 7 nucleotides line up with TRBD1. The J segment lost 7 bases and the V segment lost 5 bases, leaving 10 bases of the junction unmatched. In germline, CDR1 is MGHDK, CDR2 SYGVNS. The CDR3 has 14 residues.

This clonotype was seen repeatedly, ten times or more. Compared with germline, one end of the junction differs, possibly owing to a read error. The CDR3 DNA reads as TGCAGCGCTAGGACTAGCGGGAGCGTAAACACCGGGGAGCTGTTTTTT. Encoded protein: CSARTSGSVNTGELFF. The chain couples TRBV20-1 to TRBJ2-2; 13 bases match TRBD2. The CDR3 has 16 amino acids. Germline CDR1 and CDR2: DFQATT and SNEGSKA (reference sequence).

This clonotype was seen more than once but under ten times. The V gene is TRBV7-8, the J gene TRBJ2-7, with D unclear. Germline CDR1 SGHVS, CDR2 FQNEAQ. With 1 base removed from V and 3 bases from J, the gap between germline ends came to 7 bases. CDR3 length: 13 amino acids. The CDR3 region has the DNA TGTGCCAGCAGCTTAGGTGTGATCTACGAGCAGTACTTC. This encodes CASSLGVIYEQYF.

The table lists this clonotype with many counts. V gene TRBV28 combines with J gene TRBJ2-1, with unresolved D. The length of the CDR3 is 17 residues. Germline CDR1 reads MDHEN; CDR2 reads SYDVKM. The V and J ends lost 4 bases and 3 bases respectively, with 19 bases between them. The CDR3 DNA sequence: TGTGCCAGCAGTTCCGCCGGGCGTGAAGAGTTCTACAATGAGCAGTTCTTC. Encoded protein: CASSSAGREEFYNEQFF.

This clonotype has a count of ten or more. CDR3 sequence: CSARGNRGPSPLHF. As DNA, the CDR3 is TGCAGTGCTAGAGGGAATAGGGGGCCGTCACCCCTCCACTTT. The rearrangement uses TRBV20-1 and TRBJ1-6; 7 nucleotides align to TRBD1. With 1 base clipped from V and 10 bases from J, the junction kept 7 bases outside the gene matches. Germline values: CDR1 DFQATT, CDR2 SNEGSKA (reference sequence). The CDR3 covers 14 residues.

This clonotype was counted many times. The V gene is TRBV18, the J gene TRBJ2-7; 13 positions agree with TRBD2. This CDR3 comprises 16 residues. The J segment lost 6 bases and the V segment lost 3 bases, leaving 8 bases of the junction unmatched. The germline V gene has CDR1 KGHSH and CDR2 LQKENI. Written as DNA, the CDR3 is TGTGCCAGCTCACCGACGACTAGCGGGAGGTACGGCGAGCAGTACTTC. As protein: CASSPTTSGRYGEQYF.